A single sample gave rise to the 13 T cell receptor beta chains below, sequenced in a study of shared clonotypes between healthy human individuals. Only in-frame clones appear in the TCRdb table, and some are missing; sequencing was by immunoSEQ multiplex PCR. The sample contains around 2,000,000 clones, about 95% of which appear only once. Naive-designated CD8 cells lacked CD45RO, were positively enriched for CCR7, and omitted terminally differentiated effector memory CD45RA+ cells. Input material: naive CD8+ T cells sorted from blood. The receptors derive from a man younger than 35 in good health.

This rearrangement joins TRBV5-6 to TRBJ2-5; D may be TRBD1 or TRBD2 (5 bases each). V was clipped by 4 bases and J by 3 bases, with 13 bases between them. The CDR3 has 14 amino acids. Germline V gene sequence: CDR1 SGHDT, CDR2 YYEEEE. The CDR3 nucleotides read TGTGCCAGCAGCCAGTGGGTGGGGGAAGAGACCCAGTACTTC. The encoded protein is CASSQWVGEETQYF.

V is TRBV5-4 and J is TRBJ2-2; 14 bases map to TRBD2. CDR3 length equals 17 residues. Unmatched junction bases numbered 8, after V lost 4 bases and J lost 6 bases. Germline CDR1 reads SGHNT; CDR2 reads YYREEE (reference sequence). CDR3 bases: TGTGCCAGCAGCCTTCCCGGGACTAGCGGGAGCTCCGGGGAGCTGTTTTTT. This codes for CASSLPGTSGSSGELFF.

The count of this clone is one. Written as DNA, the CDR3 is TGCGCCAGCAGCTTGCCCTCTAAGCGGGAGGGCATCGGGAACGAGCAGTTCTTC. Amino acids: CASSLPSKREGIGNEQFF. V gene TRBV5-1 combines with J gene TRBJ2-1; TRBD2 agrees at 10 bases. CDR1 and CDR2 from the germline V gene are SGHRS and YFSETQ. The CDR3 totals 18 residues. Unmatched junction bases numbered 17, after V lost 1 base and J lost 10 bases.

This clone was seen a handful of times. The chain combines TRBV25-1 with TRBJ1-6; tentatively, D is TRBD1 (5 bases). The V gene lost 3 bases and the J gene lost 10 bases, with 10 bases spanning the gap. The CDR3 extends over 13 amino acids. Germline lookup yields CDR1 MGHDK and CDR2 SYGVNS. The CDR3 region has the DNA TGTGCCAGCAGTGAGGGGACCGTATCACCCCTCCACTTT. It encodes CASSEGTVSPLHF.

This clone appeared a single time. The V gene is TRBV4-1, the J gene TRBJ1-4; D unresolved. The germline gives CDR1 MGHRA, CDR2 YSYEKL. V was cut by 1 base and J by 4 bases, with 10 bases left in between. The CDR3 consists of 15 residues. CDR3 sequence: CASSQGFHLNEKLFF. CDR3 DNA: TGCGCCAGCAGCCAAGGTTTCCACCTTAATGAAAAACTGTTTTTT.

This sequence joins TRBV30 and TRBJ2-7; perhaps TRBD1 as D (6 bases). CDR3 length: 16 amino acids. Germline-derived CDR1 and CDR2 are GTSNPN and SVGIG (reference sequence). V was cut by 5 bases and J by 1 base, with 21 bases left in between. For the CDR3, the DNA is TGTGCCTGGGAAGGGCATGTGGGTCAGGGGTCCTACGAGCAGTACTTC. Translated, it gives CAWEGHVGQGSYEQYF.

J is TRBJ2-2 and V is TRBV9; possible D gene TRBD1, 5 bases. This CDR3 has 15 amino acids. CDR1 is SGDLS, CDR2 YYNGEE, per germline. V was trimmed by 3 bases and J by 0 bases, leaving 9 bases between them. The CDR3 bases are TGTGCCAGCAGCGGCAGGGTAGCGAACACCGGGGAGCTGTTTTTT. Residues: CASSGRVANTGELFF. Full variable domain (missing parts from reference TRBV9 and TRBJ2-2): DSGVTQTPKHLITATGQRVTLRCSPRSGDLSVYWYQQSLDQGLQFLIQYYNGEERAKGNILERFSAQQFPDLHSELNLSSLELGDSALYFCASSGRVANTGELFFGEGSRLTVL.

CDR3 amino acids: CASSLSLNNEQFF. CDR3 nucleotides: TGTGCCAGCAGCTTGAGCCTGAACAATGAGCAGTTCTTC. This chain uses TRBV5-6 with TRBJ2-1; D gene ambiguous. The V end lost 1 base, the J end lost 5 bases, and 7 bases lay between the germline ends. This CDR3 is built from 13 residues. The germline CDR1 and CDR2 sequences are SGHDT and YYEEEE. Supplemented by reference TRBV5-6 and TRBJ2-1, the full variable domain reads DAGVTQSPTHLIKTRGQQVTLRCSPKSGHDTVSWYQQALGQGPQFIFQYYEEEERQRGNFPDRFSGHQFPNYSSELNVNALLLGDSALYLCASSLSLNNEQFFGPGTRLTVL.

The rearrangement uses TRBV25-1 and TRBJ2-1; maybe TRBD2 (7 bases). Trimming left V 4 bases short and J 8 bases short, with 21 bases between. The CDR3 has 16 amino acids. Germline CDR1 reads MGHDK; CDR2 reads SYGVNS. This chain's CDR3 is CASSVGAGGPGDEQFF. The CDR3 DNA follows: TGTGCCAGCAGTGTTGGAGCCGGGGGGCCTGGCGATGAGCAGTTCTTC.

The chain has TRBV6-4 and TRBJ2-3; 8 bases fit TRBD2. This CDR3 spans 13 amino acids. Losses at the gene ends were 4 bases for V and 3 bases for J; bases not matched to a gene: 0. Germline values: CDR1 MRHNA, CDR2 SNTAGT. The CDR3, as DNA: TGTGCCAGCAGTGCTAGCGGGACAGATACGCAGTATTTT. Residues: CASSASGTDTQYF.

The chain uses TRBV5-4 and TRBJ2-2; tentatively, D is TRBD1 (6 bases). Trimming left V 3 bases short and J 2 bases short, with 14 bases between. Germline assignment: CDR1 SGHNT and CDR2 YYREEE (reference sequence). The CDR3 contains 16 residues. The CDR3 loop reads CASSWGTPINTGELFF. The CDR3 nucleotides are TGTGCCAGCAGCTGGGGGACACCTATAAACACCGGGGAGCTGTTTTTT.

The chain is built from TRBV28 and TRBJ2-5; a possible D gene is TRBD2 (6 bases). The CDR3 totals 15 residues. Germline CDR1 reads MDHEN; CDR2 reads SYDVKM. V was shortened by 5 bases and J by 1 base, with 14 bases between the two germline ends. CDR3 in amino acids: CASSVGGGFQETQYF. The CDR3 bases are TGTGCCAGCAGTGTCGGGGGAGGATTCCAAGAGACCCAGTACTTC.

The chain employs TRBV9 and TRBJ2-5; no clear D gene. The length of the CDR3 is 13 residues. V was clipped by 5 bases and J by 5 bases, with 13 bases between them. Germline V lookup: CDR1 SGDLS, CDR2 YYNGEE. The DNA for the CDR3 is TGTGCCAGCAGTCTCACCATAGGGGAGACCCAGTACTTC. Translation gives CASSLTIGETQYF.